This T cell receptor beta chain comes out of a study of T-cell memory formation after mild COVID-19. Study-level points and caveats: Cross-reactive memory seemingly joined, as some responding clones were found in pre-infection memory. Chiefly within CM and EM were the contracting CD4+ clones; CD8+ ones were within EMRA.

In its sample, this clonotype was seen many times. What it recognizes is unknown. J gave up 10 bases and V 6 bases, and 8 bases lay outside the gene matches. Germline assignment: CDR1 SQVTM and CDR2 ANQGSEA. The CDR3 sequence is 13 residues long. One entry per CDR3 protein, called by TCRdb with MiXCR from the 5' RACE reads. The table lists 200,000 to 250,000 distinct CDR3 sequences, under 12% of them singletons. The rearrangement links TRBV29-1 to TRBJ1-6, with TRBD1 matching 8 bases. The sequence came from a man younger than 35 who had mild COVID-19 (a few samples of this study predate the infection). Cell type and time point are not known. The sample was PBMCs or a T cell subset sorted from them (not recorded which). DNA of the CDR3: TGCAGCGTGGCCCAGGGGGCACGGTCACCCCTCCACTTT. Translated: CSVAQGARSPLHF.